The T cell receptor beta chain under discussion was sequenced for a study of shared clonotypes between healthy human individuals. This clone was observed a handful of times. Produced via immunoSEQ multiplex PCR; TCRdb's table is partial and in-frame only. The table records about 480,000 clones, roughly 79% of them present only once. Trimming removed 0 bases from V and 4 bases from J, with 10 bases in between. The germline gives CDR1 SGHRS, CDR2 YFSETQ. This CDR3 region has 14 residues. This rearrangement joins TRBV5-1 to TRBJ2-5; tentative D call: TRBD2 (5 bases). Sequenced material: PBMCs. This TCR derives from a woman between 40 and 55 years old in good health. Some clones in this sample may be carry-over from other donors' samples. CDR3 amino acids: CASSLERFGETQYF. DNA for the CDR3: TGCGCCAGCAGCTTGGAGCGGTTCGGAGAGACCCAGTACTTC.